This T cell receptor beta chain emerged from a study of blood T cell repertoires in COVID-19. Data came from immunoSEQ multiplex PCR; TCRdb stores just in-frame clones and leaves some out. The table records a few hundred thousand clones, around 91% of them present only once. The CDR3 covers 14 residues. Germline V gives CDR1 MNHEY, CDR2 SMNVEV (reference sequence). Trimming at V came to 11 bases and at J to 5 bases, leaving 10 bases not matched to a gene. Two negative PCRs, clearance, or symptom resolution were required of recovered Cohort 3 donors. The sequencing input was PBMCs or T cells enriched from blood (not recorded which). This sequence joins TRBV27 and TRBJ2-2; TRBD1 agrees at 8 bases. This receptor was taken from a man between 18 and 35 years old who had recovered from COVID-19. The CDR3 loop reads CARRGRGQTGELFF. The CDR3 DNA follows: TGTGCCCGACGGGGCAGGGGGCAAACCGGGGAGCTGTTTTTT.